Listed here are 28 T cell receptor beta chains from one sample, sequenced in a study of cytomegalovirus exposure and HLA in healthy donors. Assay used: immunoSEQ multiplex PCR; TCRdb lists only in-frame clones, some missing. The sample lists about 74,000 clones; 94% were seen once. The sequenced sample was PBMCs. These receptors were collected from a woman under 30 in good health and CMV-seropositive.

This sequence joins TRBV10-1 and TRBJ2-2; D may be TRBD1 (5 bases). The CDR3 runs 16 residues. Trimming removed 8 bases from V and 4 bases from J, with 20 bases in between. The germline CDR1 and CDR2 sequences are WNHNN and SYGVQD (reference sequence). For the CDR3, the DNA is TGCGCCAGCGCCCCAAGGTCAGGGTTCAGCACCGGGGAGCTGTTTTTT. It encodes CASAPRSGFSTGELFF.

J is TRBJ1-1 and V is TRBV6-6, with 10 positions matching TRBD1. J lost 8 bases, V lost 6 bases, and 3 bases had no gene match. Germline CDR1 is MNHNY and CDR2 is SVGAGI (reference sequence). This CDR3 has 12 residues. CDR3 region: CASSKTGGEAFF. CDR3 DNA sequence: TGTGCCAGCAGCAAGACAGGGGGCGAAGCTTTCTTT.

The J gene is TRBJ2-3, the V gene TRBV6-5, with 10 bases lining up with TRBD2. CDR1 MNHEY and CDR2 SVGAGI come from the germline V gene. The CDR3 contains 15 residues. Losses at the gene ends were 0 bases for V and 4 bases for J; bases not matched to a gene: 1. The CDR3 spells CASSYSLAGADTQYF. The CDR3 nucleotides are TGTGCCAGCAGTTACTCCCTAGCGGGGGCAGATACGCAGTATTTT.

The genes are TRBV27 and TRBJ1-6; 8 bases agree with TRBD1. Germline CDR1 MNHEY, CDR2 SMNVEV (reference sequence). V gave up 6 bases and J gave up 0 bases; unmatched junction bases: 4. The CDR3 has 16 residues. The CDR3 nucleotides are TGTGCCAGCAGCCGACAGGGGAGCTCCTATAATTCACCCCTCCACTTT. Its protein product is CASSRQGSSYNSPLHF.

The chain combines TRBV7-9 with TRBJ2-2, with D perhaps matching TRBD1 (6 bases). Trimming removed 4 bases at V and 1 base at J, with 16 bases between. Per the germline V gene, CDR1 is SEHNR and CDR2 is FQNEAQ (reference sequence). This CDR3 spans 17 amino acids. CDR3 nucleotides: TGTGCCAGCAGCTCGTACAACAGGGTTGGGAACACCGGGGAGCTGTTTTTT. Translated, it gives CASSSYNRVGNTGELFF.

V usage is TRBV7-9 and J usage is TRBJ2-7; 14 nucleotides align to TRBD2. The CDR3 covers 17 residues. Germline CDR1 and CDR2: SEHNR and FQNEAQ (reference sequence). The V and J ends lost 5 bases and 0 bases, in that order; junction bases with no gene match: 6. The CDR3 is CASSRTSGGLISYEQYF. CDR3 DNA: TGTGCCAGCAGCCGGACTAGCGGGGGGTTGATCTCCTACGAGCAGTACTTC.

The chain links TRBV7-9 to TRBJ2-3; 15 positions match TRBD2. In germline, CDR1 is SEHNR, CDR2 FQNEAQ (reference sequence). V shed 5 bases, J shed 0 bases, and the junction held 9 bases outside the gene matches. There are 19 residues in the CDR3. CDR3 loop: CASSLGPGTSGRSTDTQYF. The CDR3, as DNA: TGTGCCAGCAGCCTAGGGCCCGGGACTAGCGGGAGGAGCACAGATACGCAGTATTTT.

The sample holds one count of this clone. The J gene is TRBJ1-1, the V gene TRBV18; D is perhaps TRBD1 (6 bases). Trimming left V 4 bases short and J 4 bases short, with 16 bases between. The CDR3 loop spans 15 amino acids. Germline CDR1 and CDR2: KGHSH and LQKENI. The CDR3, as DNA: TGTGCCAGCTCACTTCGACAGGCCGGAAGCACTGAAGCTTTCTTT. Encoded protein: CASSLRQAGSTEAFF.

This clone appeared once. Here the CDR3 reads CASGSSRDRNYEQYF. As DNA, the CDR3 is TGTGCCAGTGGATCCTCCCGGGACAGGAACTACGAGCAGTACTTC. The chain combines TRBV19 with TRBJ2-7, with 8 bases that match TRBD1. V shed 8 bases and J 3 bases; nucleotides not matched to a gene: 12. The CDR3 covers 15 residues. Germline V gives CDR1 LNHDA, CDR2 SQIVND (reference sequence).

The chain joins TRBV7-6 to TRBJ2-7; 11 bases fit TRBD2. The CDR3 covers 16 residues. Looked up from germline, CDR1 is SGHVS and CDR2 is FNYEAQ. J lost 0 bases, V lost 5 bases, and 6 bases had no gene match. The CDR3 loop is CASSLTGLADSYEQYF. In DNA, the CDR3 is TGTGCCAGCAGCCTAACGGGACTAGCGGACTCCTACGAGCAGTACTTC.

J is TRBJ2-3 and V is TRBV9; 11 nucleotides align to TRBD2. J was trimmed by 1 base and V by 6 bases; bases with no gene match: 1. Germline V gene data show CDR1 as SGDLS and CDR2 as YYNGEE. The CDR3 extends over 14 amino acids. Here the CDR3 DNA reads TGTGCCAGCACACTAGCGGGAGGCACAGATACGCAGTATTTT. This translates into CASTLAGGTDTQYF. The whole variable domain, remainder taken from reference TRBV9 and TRBJ2-3, is DSGVTQTPKHLITATGQRVTLRCSPRSGDLSVYWYQQSLDQGLQFLIQYYNGEERAKGNILERFSAQQFPDLHSELNLSSLELGDSALYFCASTLAGGTDTQYFGPGTRLTVL.

The gene calls are TRBV2 and TRBJ1-5, with TRBD1 matching over 7 bases. V shed 6 bases and J 3 bases; nucleotides not matched to a gene: 5. CDR1 is SNHLY and CDR2 is FYNNEI in the germline V gene. The length of the CDR3 is 14 residues. The DNA for the CDR3 is TGTGCCAGCAGCGAGGACAGGCCCAATCAGCCCCAGCATTTT. As protein: CASSEDRPNQPQHF.

This clone turned up a few times. The chain employs TRBV6-1 and TRBJ1-5, with D uncertain. This CDR3 contains 11 residues. Trimming removed 0 bases from V and 9 bases from J, with 3 bases in between. Germline V lookup: CDR1 MNHNS, CDR2 SASEGT. The CDR3 is CASSEARPQHF. CDR3 in DNA: TGTGCCAGCAGTGAAGCGAGGCCCCAGCATTTT.

J is TRBJ2-2 and V is TRBV4-1; TRBD1 aligns across 8 bases. The CDR3 runs 14 residues. The junction had 2 bases not matched to a gene; V was cut back by 1 base and J by 7 bases. CDR1 and CDR2 from the germline V gene are MGHRA and YSYEKL. CDR3 protein: CASSQGTGIGELFF. The CDR3 DNA is TGCGCCAGCAGCCAAGGGACAGGGATCGGGGAGCTGTTTTTT.

The gene calls are TRBV4-3 and TRBJ1-5; TRBD1 matches at 9 bases. The length of the CDR3 is 17 residues. Germline assignment: CDR1 LGHNA and CDR2 YSLEER. The junction had 10 bases not matched to a gene; V was cut back by 1 base and J by 6 bases. This chain's CDR3 is CASSQARTGVGSQPQHF. The CDR3 DNA sequence: TGCGCCAGCAGCCAAGCCCGGACAGGGGTGGGGAGTCAGCCCCAGCATTTT.

This sequence joins TRBV6-6 and TRBJ1-2; 9 nucleotides line up with TRBD1. J gave up 5 bases and V 6 bases, and 7 bases lay outside the gene matches. In germline, CDR1 is MNHNY, CDR2 SVGAGI (reference sequence). The CDR3 extends over 14 amino acids. DNA for the CDR3: TGTGCCAGCAGCTTACAGGGGGCGCCTTATGGCTACACCTTC. Its protein is CASSLQGAPYGYTF.

In this sample, this clone turned up once. The rearrangement uses TRBV11-3 and TRBJ2-7; D possibly corresponds to TRBD1 (6 bases). The CDR3 loop spans 14 amino acids. Trimming took off 4 bases at V and 2 bases at J, with 12 bases between the two ends. Germline V gene lookup returns CDR1 SGHNT and CDR2 YENEEA. The CDR3 region is CASSSRQATYEQYF. In nucleotides, the CDR3 is TGTGCCAGCAGCTCCCGACAGGCGACCTACGAGCAGTACTTC.

The rearrangement links TRBV5-4 to TRBJ2-5; D possibly corresponds to TRBD1 (5 bases). Trimming cost V 3 bases and J 4 bases, with 13 bases left between them. There are 14 residues in the CDR3. The germline gives CDR1 SGHNT, CDR2 YYREEE (reference sequence). The chain's CDR3 is CASSSSGFAETQYF. CDR3 DNA: TGTGCCAGCAGCTCGTCAGGGTTCGCAGAGACCCAGTACTTC.

The V gene is TRBV5-1, the J gene TRBJ2-7; TRBD1 agrees at 8 bases. After removal of 2 bases from V and 3 bases from J, the junction contained 4 bases not matched to a gene. This CDR3 is built from 14 residues. Germline assignment: CDR1 SGHRS and CDR2 YFSETQ. This CDR3 reads CASSFGQGDYEQYF. The CDR3 bases are TGCGCCAGCAGCTTCGGACAGGGCGACTACGAGCAGTACTTC.

The genes are TRBV19 and TRBJ1-1; 11 positions agree with TRBD1. V was pared by 3 bases and J by 0 bases, with 3 bases of the junction left unmatched. Germline-derived CDR1 and CDR2 are LNHDA and SQIVND (reference sequence). The CDR3 sequence is 16 residues long. CDR3 nucleotides: TGTGCCAGTAGTATCGGGACAGGGGGAATGAACACTGAAGCTTTCTTT. The encoded protein is CASSIGTGGMNTEAFF.

This clone came up a few times. The V gene is TRBV14, the J gene TRBJ1-1, with a weak D call TRBD1 (6 bases). V gave up 5 bases and J gave up 1 base, with 14 bases separating them. Germline CDR1 and CDR2: SGHDN and FVKESK. The CDR3 consists of 15 residues. This CDR3 reads CASSRPQGRNTEAFF. The CDR3, as DNA: TGTGCCAGCAGCAGACCGCAGGGGAGGAACACTGAAGCTTTCTTT.

V gene TRBV7-9 combines with J gene TRBJ2-1; TRBD2 aligns across 12 bases. Germline values: CDR1 SEHNR, CDR2 FQNEAQ (reference sequence). With V trimmed by 3 bases and J by 3 bases, 3 bases remained unmatched. This CDR3 has 16 amino acids. CDR3 sequence reads: CASSLSTSGGYNEQFF. In DNA, the CDR3 is TGTGCCAGCAGCTTGTCGACTAGCGGGGGCTACAATGAGCAGTTCTTC. The full variable domain, with the rest looked up from reference TRBV7-9 and TRBJ2-1, is DTGVSQNPRHKITKRGQNVTFRCDPISEHNRLYWYRQTLGQGPEFLTYFQNEAQLEKSRLLSDRFSAERPKGSFSTLEIQRTEQGDSAMYLCASSLSTSGGYNEQFFGPGTRLTVL.

The chain joins TRBV9 to TRBJ1-2; no definite D call. Trimming left V 3 bases short and J 4 bases short, with 10 bases between. Germline V gene sequence: CDR1 SGDLS, CDR2 YYNGEE. This CDR3 has 13 amino acids. CDR3 nucleotide sequence: TGTGCCAGCAGCGAGGGTGAGGGCTATGGCTACACCTTC. Translating gives CASSEGEGYGYTF. Together with reference TRBV9 and TRBJ1-2, the CDR3 gives the full variable domain: DSGVTQTPKHLITATGQRVTLRCSPRSGDLSVYWYQQSLDQGLQFLIQYYNGEERAKGNILERFSAQQFPDLHSELNLSSLELGDSALYFCASSEGEGYGYTFGSGTRLTVV.

The chain uses TRBV5-4 and TRBJ2-5; 7 positions agree with TRBD1. Germline-derived CDR1 and CDR2 are SGHNT and YYREEE (reference sequence). This CDR3 has 13 residues. V gave up 4 bases and J gave up 1 base; unmatched junction bases: 1. The CDR3 DNA reads as TGTGCCAGCAGCAGGGACAGCCAAGAGACCCAGTACTTC. Residues: CASSRDSQETQYF.

This rearrangement joins TRBV5-6 to TRBJ1-1; a weak D match, TRBD1 (6 bases). CDR1 and CDR2 (germline): SGHDT, YYEEEE. The CDR3 extends over 16 amino acids. V shed 0 bases and J shed 1 base, with 13 bases lying between them. The CDR3 spells CASSLDRVKGNTEAFF. In DNA form, the CDR3 reads TGTGCCAGCAGCTTGGACAGGGTTAAGGGGAACACTGAAGCTTTCTTT.

This rearrangement joins TRBV7-3 to TRBJ2-1; 8 bases are shared with TRBD2. J lost 0 bases, V lost 2 bases, and 6 bases had no gene match. The CDR3 totals 17 residues. Per the germline V gene, CDR1 is SGHTA and CDR2 is FQGTGA. The CDR3, as DNA: TGTGCCAGCAGCTTAGCGGGCGGGGGGAGCTCCTACAATGAGCAGTTCTTC. Its translation is CASSLAGGGSSYNEQFF.

V gene TRBV7-9 combines with J gene TRBJ1-2; 8 nucleotides align to TRBD1. With 1 base clipped from V and 4 bases from J, the junction kept 11 bases outside the gene matches. Germline lookup yields CDR1 SEHNR and CDR2 FQNEAQ (reference sequence). This CDR3 region has 17 residues. The CDR3 here is CASSLVVSGTGGYGYTF. For the CDR3, the DNA is TGTGCCAGCAGCTTAGTAGTATCAGGGACAGGTGGCTATGGCTACACCTTC.

This clone has just one count. The chain has TRBV7-2 and TRBJ2-7; 8 bases agree with TRBD1. J gave up 2 bases and V 2 bases, and 2 bases lay outside the gene matches. Germline lookup yields CDR1 SGHTA and CDR2 FQGNSA. The CDR3 is made up of 14 amino acids. The CDR3 loop is CASSLRTGTYEQYF. The CDR3 bases are TGTGCCAGCAGCTTACGGACAGGGACCTACGAGCAGTACTTC. The full variable domain, rest sourced from reference TRBV7-2 and TRBJ2-7, is GAGVSQSPSNKVTEKGKDVELRCDPISGHTALYWYRQSLGQGLEFLIYFQGNSAPDKSGLPSDRFSAERTGGSVSTLTIQRTQQEDSAVYLCASSLRTGTYEQYFGPGTRLTVT.